This T cell receptor (beta chain) was recovered during a study of blood T cell repertoires in COVID-19. Looking at the study overall: Italy, Spain and the United States were the sources of the convalescent and acute COVID-19 samples.

From germline, CDR1 is SGDLS and CDR2 YYNGEE. The length of the CDR3 is 14 residues. V dropped 0 bases and J dropped 6 bases, with 9 bases sitting between them. Assay used: immunoSEQ multiplex PCR; TCRdb lists only in-frame clones, some missing. The sample includes approximately 380,000 clones, 75% to 90% of them seen just once. Sequenced: peripheral blood. This chain connects TRBV9 to TRBJ2-2; possibly TRBD2 for D (5 bases). The sequence derives from a young woman with acute or convalescent COVID-19. The CDR3 loop reads CASSVAGSSGELFF. CDR3 in DNA: TGTGCCAGCAGCGTAGCTGGGAGTTCCGGGGAGCTGTTTTTT.